This TCR beta chain was sequenced for a study of siplizumab effects on memory and regulatory T cells. Notes on the study in general: Naive T cells looked more diverse than memory cells, and they looked like major contributors to the alloresponse. Poor capture below about 10^-5 frequency left most alloreactive clones unmapped to unstimulated subsets.

In regard to this clone: Its specificity is not known.

The length of the CDR3 is 14 residues. The germline V gene has CDR1 LNHDA and CDR2 SQIVND (reference sequence). Profiled with immunoSEQ multiplex PCR; TCRdb holds only in-frame clones, not every one. Among about 100,000 clones listed, about 94% were seen once. The sequence was obtained from a human donor in good health. Sequencing used non-Treg CD4+ T cells sorted from blood. The chain joins TRBV19 to TRBJ2-5; a possible D gene is TRBD1 (7 bases). The J call may be in error: the DNA end matches TRBJ2-7 better. CDR3 in amino acids: CASSRRDRPYEQYF. The CDR3, as DNA: TGTGCCAGTAGTAGGCGGGACAGACCCTACGAGCAGTACTTC.